The clone carrying this T cell receptor beta chain was detected only once. This specimen belongs to a study of T cell responses to AZD1222 COVID-19 vaccine. Method: immunoSEQ multiplex PCR; TCRdb's copy keeps in-frame clones and lacks some. The repertoire has 130,000 to 150,000 clones, about 90% of them found once; the top ten carry 5.2%. The CDR3 runs 13 residues. The ends were cut back, 6 bases at V and 4 bases at J, with 11 bases in the middle. Germline V gene lookup returns CDR1 MRHNA and CDR2 SNTAGT. The chain carries TRBV6-4 and TRBJ2-3; D gene uncertain. The input for sequencing was peripheral blood, taken on day 0 of AZD1222 vaccination. The TCR sequence derives from an adult in good health. The CDR3 nucleotides read TGTGCCAGCAGCGTAAGGTCTGCAGATACGCAGTATTTT. Residues: CASSVRSADTQYF.